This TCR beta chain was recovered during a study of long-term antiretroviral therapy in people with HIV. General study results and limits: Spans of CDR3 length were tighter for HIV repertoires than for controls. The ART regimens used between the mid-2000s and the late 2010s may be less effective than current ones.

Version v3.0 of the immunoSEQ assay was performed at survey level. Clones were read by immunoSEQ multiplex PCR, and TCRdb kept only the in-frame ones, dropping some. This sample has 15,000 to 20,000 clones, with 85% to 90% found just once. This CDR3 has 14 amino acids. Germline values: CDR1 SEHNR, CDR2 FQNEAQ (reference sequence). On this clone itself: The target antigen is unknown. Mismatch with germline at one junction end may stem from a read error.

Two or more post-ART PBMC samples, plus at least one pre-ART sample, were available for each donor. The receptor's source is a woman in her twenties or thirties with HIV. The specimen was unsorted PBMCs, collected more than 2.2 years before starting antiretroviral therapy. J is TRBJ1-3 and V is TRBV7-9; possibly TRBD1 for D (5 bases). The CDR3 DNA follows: TGTGCCAGCAGCTCTCAGGGCCCGGGAACCACCATATATTTT. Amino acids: CASSSQGPGTTIYF.